This record looks at one TCR beta chain sequence and its context. Its antigen is not known. The sample belongs to a study of T cell responses to AZD1222 COVID-19 vaccine. Regarding the study as a whole: Spike-wide vaccine-associated CD4 TCRs dominated at 160-218 and 743-854. Repertoire sampling happened only post peak T cell response.

The V gene lost 0 bases and the J gene lost 1 base, with 5 bases spanning the gap. The length of the CDR3 is 14 residues. CDR1 SGHRS and CDR2 YFSETQ come from the germline V gene. Profiling relied on immunoSEQ multiplex PCR, and the TCRdb table lists in-frame clones only, not all of them. The repertoire includes about 84,000 clones, approximately 86% of them detected once, and approximately 5.6% sits in the top ten. Second-dose groups at about 4 or about 12 weeks were pooled. This TCR came from an adult who received the AZD1222 COVID-19 vaccine. Sequenced here: peripheral blood, sampled 28 days after the second AZD1222 dose. The chain combines TRBV5-1 with TRBJ1-3; D is unclear. CDR3 sequence: CASSLDSSGNTIYF. In nucleotides, the CDR3 is TGCGCCAGCAGCTTGGACAGTTCTGGAAACACCATATATTTT. Complete variable domain (other parts from reference TRBV5-1 and TRBJ1-3): KAGVTQTPRYLIKTRGQQVTLSCSPISGHRSVSWYQQTPGQGLQFLFEYFSETQRNKGNFPGRFSGRQFSNSRSEMNVSTLELGDSALYLCASSLDSSGNTIYFGEGSWLTVV.